The sequence of this T cell receptor beta chain was determined in a study of T cells in localized non-small cell lung cancer. This table comes from immunoSEQ multiplex PCR, and its TCRdb copy is limited to in-frame clones, with some not included. Here the sample spans some 1,500 clones, 20% to 30% being singletons. The specimen was lung tumor tissue, collected before any cancer treatment. The clonotype originates from a woman between 35 and 70 years old with stage III lung adenocarcinoma.

CDR3: CASSPLSGTADTQYF. The DNA for the CDR3 is TGTGCCAGCAGTCCCCTTAGCGGGACGGCAGATACGCAGTATTTT. This chain joins TRBV6-8 and TRBJ2-3; TRBD2 matches 8 bases. The J segment lost 4 bases and the V segment lost 5 bases, leaving 8 bases of the junction unmatched. This CDR3 has 15 residues. The germline V gene has CDR1 MNHGY and CDR2 SAAAGT.